This T cell receptor beta chain was identified in a study of blood T cell repertoires in COVID-19. Clones were sequenced by immunoSEQ multiplex PCR, and TCRdb holds only the in-frame ones, with some missing. The profile covers around 380,000 clones, with around 87% appearing a single time and 1% to 1.5% taken by the ten largest. V lost 6 bases to trimming and J lost 0 bases, with 5 bases between them. This CDR3 contains 11 residues. Germline V CDR1 and CDR2: DFQATT, SNEGSKA (reference sequence). The study assigned cohorts using participant-reported clinical history. A remark on this clone: Other DNA sequences in the same sample also yield this CDR3.

The chain joins TRBV20-1 to TRBJ1-1, with no clear D. The clonotype originates from a man between 25 and 39 years old who had recovered from COVID-19. Sequenced input: PBMCs or T cells enriched from blood (not recorded which). CDR3 loop: CSAPVNTEAFF. DNA for the CDR3: TGCAGTGCCCCGGTGAACACTGAAGCTTTCTTT.